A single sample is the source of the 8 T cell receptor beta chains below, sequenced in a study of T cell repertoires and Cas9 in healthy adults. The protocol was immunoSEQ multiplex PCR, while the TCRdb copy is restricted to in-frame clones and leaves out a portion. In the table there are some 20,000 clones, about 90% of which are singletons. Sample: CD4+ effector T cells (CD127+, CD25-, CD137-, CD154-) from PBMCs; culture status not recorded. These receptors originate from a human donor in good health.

CDR3 coding DNA: TGTGCCAGCAGTTTAGACAGGGGCGGAAACACCATATATTTT. Translating it yields CASSLDRGGNTIYF. The chain couples TRBV28 to TRBJ1-3, with 8 bases aligning to TRBD1. V was pared by 2 bases and J by 4 bases, with 1 base of the junction left unmatched. The CDR3 is made up of 14 amino acids. CDR1 MDHEN and CDR2 SYDVKM come from the germline V gene.

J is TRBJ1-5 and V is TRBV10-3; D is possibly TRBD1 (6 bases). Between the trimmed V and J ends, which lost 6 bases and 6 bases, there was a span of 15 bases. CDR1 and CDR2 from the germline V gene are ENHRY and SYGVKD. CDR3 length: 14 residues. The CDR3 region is CAISQGAGAQPQHF. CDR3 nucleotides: TGTGCCATCAGCCAAGGGGCAGGGGCTCAGCCCCAGCATTTT.

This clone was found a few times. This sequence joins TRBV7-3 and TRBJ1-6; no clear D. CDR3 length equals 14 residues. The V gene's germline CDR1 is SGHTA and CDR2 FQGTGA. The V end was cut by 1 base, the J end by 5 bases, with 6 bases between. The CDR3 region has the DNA TGTGCCAGCAGCTTAAACGGAAATAATTCACCCCTCCACTTT. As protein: CASSLNGNNSPLHF.

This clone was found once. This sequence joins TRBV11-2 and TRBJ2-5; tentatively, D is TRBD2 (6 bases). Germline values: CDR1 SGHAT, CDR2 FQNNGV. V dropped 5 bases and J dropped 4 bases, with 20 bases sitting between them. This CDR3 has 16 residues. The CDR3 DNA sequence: TGTGCCAGCAGCCCTCGACTAGACGGAAAAGGAGAGACCCAGTACTTC. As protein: CASSPRLDGKGETQYF.

The CDR3 DNA follows: TGTGCCTGGAGTGTCCGACAGGGGACCCTAGAGACCCAGTACTTC. Translating gives CAWSVRQGTLETQYF. The rearrangement uses TRBV30 and TRBJ2-5, with 8 bases that match TRBD1. The CDR3 contains 15 residues. J was trimmed by 4 bases and V by 0 bases; bases with no gene match: 7. Per the germline V gene, CDR1 is GTSNPN and CDR2 is SVGIG (reference sequence).

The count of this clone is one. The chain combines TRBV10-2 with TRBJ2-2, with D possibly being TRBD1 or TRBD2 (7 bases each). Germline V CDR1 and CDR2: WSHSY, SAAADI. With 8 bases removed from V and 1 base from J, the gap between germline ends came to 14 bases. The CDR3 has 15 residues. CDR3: CASQGGGRNTGELFF. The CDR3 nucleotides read TGCGCCAGCCAAGGGGGCGGGAGGAACACCGGGGAGCTGTTTTTT.

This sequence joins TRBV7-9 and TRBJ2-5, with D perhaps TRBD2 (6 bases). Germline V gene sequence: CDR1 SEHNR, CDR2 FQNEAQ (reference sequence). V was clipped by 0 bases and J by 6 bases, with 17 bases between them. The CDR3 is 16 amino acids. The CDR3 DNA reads TGTGCCAGCAGCTTAGCGTTCGGGCAGGGAGGCAAGACCCAGTACTTC. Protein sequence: CASSLAFGQGGKTQYF. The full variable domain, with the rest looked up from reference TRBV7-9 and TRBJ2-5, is DTGVSQNPRHKITKRGQNVTFRCDPISEHNRLYWYRQTLGQGPEFLTYFQNEAQLEKSRLLSDRFSAERPKGSFSTLEIQRTEQGDSAMYLCASSLAFGQGGKTQYFGPGTRLLVL.

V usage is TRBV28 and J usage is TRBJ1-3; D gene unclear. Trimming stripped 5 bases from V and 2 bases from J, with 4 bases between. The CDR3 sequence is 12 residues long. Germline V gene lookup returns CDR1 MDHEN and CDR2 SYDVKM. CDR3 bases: TGTGCCAGCAGTACCCCTGGAAACACCATATATTTT. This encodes CASSTPGNTIYF. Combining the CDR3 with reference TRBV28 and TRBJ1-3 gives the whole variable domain DVKVTQSSRYLVKRTGEKVFLECVQDMDHENMFWYRQDPGLGLRLIYFSYDVKMKEKGDIPEGYSVSREKKERFSLILESASTNQTSMYLCASSTPGNTIYFGEGSWLTVV.